This T cell receptor beta chain was sequenced for a study of T cell responses to AZD1222 COVID-19 vaccine. The data were produced by immunoSEQ multiplex PCR, yet TCRdb's version contains in-frame clones alone and is incomplete. Of approximately 80,000 clones in the sample, roughly nine tenths are singletons; the top ten hold around 3.2%. The sequence was collected from an adult who received the AZD1222 COVID-19 vaccine. The sequences come from peripheral blood, collected 28 days after the second AZD1222 dose.

The CDR3 coding sequence is TGTGCCAGCAGCGGACAGGGGGGTGATGGCTACACCTTC. This sequence encodes CASSGQGGDGYTF. This sequence joins TRBV9 and TRBJ1-2; 9 bases agree with TRBD1. CDR1 and CDR2 from the germline V gene are SGDLS and YYNGEE. This CDR3 is 13 amino acids long. J gave up 6 bases and V 3 bases, and 3 bases lay outside the gene matches.